Presented here are 11 T cell receptor beta chains from one specimen sequenced in a study of identifying expanded T cells in peripheral blood. Profiled with immunoSEQ multiplex PCR; TCRdb holds only in-frame clones, not every one. The table shows 65,000 to 95,000 clones, with 84% occurring only once. What was sequenced was blood. These receptors all come from a person between 18 and 69 years old in good health.

This clone has more than one count but fewer than ten. This chain joins TRBV5-4 and TRBJ2-1; 10 bases map to TRBD2. The germline V gene has CDR1 SGHNT and CDR2 YYREEE (reference sequence). V trimming: 2 bases; J trimming: 11 bases; junction bases outside the gene matches: 4. The CDR3 has 13 residues. CDR3 amino acids: CASSFLAGEKQFF. In DNA, the CDR3 is TGTGCCAGCAGCTTTCTAGCGGGAGAGAAGCAGTTCTTC. The full variable domain, rest sourced from reference TRBV5-4 and TRBJ2-1, is ETGVTQSPTHLIKTRGQQVTLRCSSQSGHNTVSWYQQALGQGPQFIFQYYREEENGRGNFPPRFSGLQFPNYSSELNVNALELDDSALYLCASSFLAGEKQFFGPGTRLTVL.

This clone was observed a few times. This chain links TRBV28 with TRBJ2-7; tentatively, D is TRBD1 or TRBD2 (7 bases each). The CDR3 length is 14 residues. V lost 5 bases to trimming and J lost 1 base, with 12 bases between them. Per the germline V gene, CDR1 is MDHEN and CDR2 is SYDVKM. The CDR3 nucleotides are TGTGCCAGCAGTATCCAGGGGGGGTCCTACGAGCAGTACTTC. Protein sequence: CASSIQGGSYEQYF.

In nucleotides, the CDR3 is TGTGCCAGCAGCGACAGGGGTAGGAGCAATCAGCCCCAGCATTTT. This encodes CASSDRGRSNQPQHF. This rearrangement joins TRBV7-2 to TRBJ1-5; TRBD1 agrees at 8 bases. Germline loops: CDR1 SGHTA, CDR2 FQGNSA. The V and J ends lost 5 bases and 1 base, in that order; junction bases with no gene match: 4. The CDR3 consists of 15 residues.

The chain has TRBV5-1 and TRBJ2-5, with D perhaps TRBD2 (7 bases). Per the germline V gene, CDR1 is SGHRS and CDR2 is YFSETQ. Trimming took off 4 bases at V and 3 bases at J, with 13 bases between the two ends. The CDR3 is made up of 14 amino acids. CDR3 nucleotide sequence: TGCGCCAGCAGCCCGGGGGGCGGGGAAGAGACCCAGTACTTC. Protein: CASSPGGGEETQYF.

This clone showed up just once. The gene calls are TRBV6-6 and TRBJ1-3; D unclear. Germline-derived CDR1 and CDR2 are MNHNY and SVGAGI (reference sequence). The V end lost 5 bases, the J end lost 4 bases, and 9 bases lay between the germline ends. The CDR3 sequence is 13 residues long. CDR3 nucleotides: TGTGCCAGCAGTCTGGACGCCGGAAACACCATATATTTT. Residues: CASSLDAGNTIYF.

This chain uses TRBV4-3 with TRBJ1-5; D is uncertain. The CDR3 is made up of 15 amino acids. Germline loops: CDR1 LGHNA, CDR2 YSLEER. Trimming pared 4 bases from V and 4 bases from J, leaving 14 bases between. The DNA of the CDR3 is TGCGCCAGCAGCCCCCGGCAGTCTCCTAATCAGCCCCAGCATTTT. Translated, it gives CASSPRQSPNQPQHF.

V is TRBV28 and J is TRBJ2-6; 7 bases are a match to TRBD1. The CDR3 runs to 15 residues. Germline V gene lookup returns CDR1 MDHEN and CDR2 SYDVKM. The V and J ends lost 4 bases and 3 bases, in that order; junction bases with no gene match: 3. CDR3 residues: CASSSNRGGANVLTF. The CDR3 bases are TGTGCCAGCAGTTCCAACAGGGGTGGGGCCAACGTCCTGACTTTC. The full variable domain, in which reference TRBV28 and TRBJ2-6 provide the parts outside the CDR3, is DVKVTQSSRYLVKRTGEKVFLECVQDMDHENMFWYRQDPGLGLRLIYFSYDVKMKEKGDIPEGYSVSREKKERFSLILESASTNQTSMYLCASSSNRGGANVLTFGAGSRLTVL.

The chain employs TRBV4-2 and TRBJ2-3; D is possibly TRBD2 (6 bases). The V end lost 1 base, the J end lost 4 bases, and 9 bases lay between the germline ends. Germline lookup yields CDR1 LGHNA and CDR2 YNFKEQ. This CDR3 is built from 14 residues. The CDR3 bases are TGTGCCAGCAGCCAAGCTACGGGAGCAGATACGCAGTATTTT. Protein sequence: CASSQATGADTQYF.

This clone was seen once. The chain uses TRBV29-1 and TRBJ2-1; 13 positions agree with TRBD2. Per the germline V gene, CDR1 is SQVTM and CDR2 is ANQGSEA. The CDR3 is 14 amino acids. V lost 3 bases and J lost 6; bases outside the gene matches: 2. The CDR3 DNA sequence: TGCAGCGTTGATGGACTAGCGGGAGTCAATGAGCAGTTCTTC. Translating gives CSVDGLAGVNEQFF.

The rearrangement joins TRBV7-2 to TRBJ1-1; the D is unclear. The V and J ends lost 1 base and 1 base respectively, with 13 bases between them. In germline, CDR1 is SGHTA, CDR2 FQGNSA. This CDR3 contains 16 residues. The CDR3 region is CASSLVQVGRNTEAFF. CDR3 nucleotides: TGTGCCAGCAGCTTAGTTCAAGTAGGACGGAACACTGAAGCTTTCTTT.

V usage is TRBV4-3 and J usage is TRBJ2-3, with 9 bases matching TRBD2. Germline CDR1 and CDR2: LGHNA and YSLEER. The CDR3 extends over 15 amino acids. J gave up 2 bases and V 1 base, and 1 base lay outside the gene matches. DNA of the CDR3: TGCGCCAGCAGCCAAGGACTAGCGGCCACAGATACGCAGTATTTT. Its protein is CASSQGLAATDTQYF.